The next 20 T cell receptor beta chains were all read from a single sample in a study of blood T cell repertoires in COVID-19. Some clones are missing from TCRdb's copy, which holds only in-frame ones; the method was immunoSEQ multiplex PCR. The sample includes about 270,000 clones, less than 95% of them seen just once. The specimen was PBMCs or T cells enriched from blood (not recorded which). Receptor source: a man between 40 and 49 years old who had been exposed to COVID-19.

The table lists this clone with a count of one. The rearrangement uses TRBV5-4 and TRBJ2-2; D is perhaps TRBD2 (5 bases). Germline values: CDR1 SGHNT, CDR2 YYREEE (reference sequence). Deletions cut 4 bases from V and 6 bases from J, with 16 bases between. This CDR3 is built from 15 residues. The CDR3 loop reads CASSQNTEGPGELFF. CDR3 sequence (DNA): TGTGCCAGCAGCCAAAACACAGAGGGCCCCGGGGAGCTGTTTTTT.

This chain joins TRBV9 and TRBJ2-5; 10 nucleotides align to TRBD2. The CDR3 runs 15 residues. V lost 3 bases, J lost 2 bases, and 4 bases stayed unmatched. From germline, CDR1 is SGDLS and CDR2 YYNGEE. CDR3 amino acids: CASSGTSGGQETQYF. For the CDR3, the DNA is TGTGCCAGCAGCGGGACTAGCGGAGGTCAAGAGACCCAGTACTTC. Full variable domain (missing parts from reference TRBV9 and TRBJ2-5): DSGVTQTPKHLITATGQRVTLRCSPRSGDLSVYWYQQSLDQGLQFLIQYYNGEERAKGNILERFSAQQFPDLHSELNLSSLELGDSALYFCASSGTSGGQETQYFGPGTRLLVL.

This clone has a single count. V and J are TRBV6-2 or TRBV6-3 and TRBJ1-5, with 7 bases identical to TRBD1. Germline loops: CDR1 MNHEY, CDR2 SVGEGT. V dropped 5 bases and J dropped 3; count of bases not matched to a gene: 7. This CDR3 has 15 amino acids. The DNA of the CDR3 is TGTGCCAGCAGTCTGGGACAGCGAGTCAATCAGCCCCAGCATTTT. Protein product: CASSLGQRVNQPQHF.

The chain joins TRBV28 to TRBJ1-5, with TRBD1 as a possible D gene (6 bases). Trimming cost V 3 bases and J 2 bases, with 23 bases left between them. The CDR3 covers 19 residues. CDR1 is MDHEN and CDR2 is SYDVKM in the germline V gene. The CDR3 protein is CASSFPQGRDKGRNQPQHF. CDR3 DNA sequence: TGTGCCAGCAGTTTTCCACAAGGCCGGGACAAAGGTCGCAATCAGCCCCAGCATTTT.

V usage is TRBV6-5 and J usage is TRBJ1-1; D is perhaps TRBD1 (5 bases). V was pared by 5 bases and J by 4 bases, with 14 bases between. The CDR3 has 14 amino acids. Germline values: CDR1 MNHEY, CDR2 SVGAGI. The DNA of the CDR3 is TGTGCCAGCAGTAGGGACTGGTCTCTCACTGAAGCTTTCTTT. It is translated as CASSRDWSLTEAFF.

The chain combines TRBV6-5 with TRBJ2-3; the D gene is possibly TRBD1 (6 bases). The CDR3 is made up of 16 amino acids. Deletions cut 2 bases from V and 5 bases from J, with 17 bases between. CDR1 and CDR2 from the germline V gene are MNHEY and SVGAGI. The CDR3: CASSYLQGSAGDTQYF. The CDR3 coding sequence is TGTGCCAGCAGTTACCTACAGGGTTCTGCGGGAGATACGCAGTATTTT.

This CDR3 reads CASSQDIWDRDSGNTIYF. The CDR3 DNA sequence: TGTGCCAGCAGCCAAGATATTTGGGACAGGGACTCTGGAAACACCATATATTTT. The rearrangement links TRBV3-1 (or the pseudogene TRBV3-2) to TRBJ1-3, with 9 nucleotides matching TRBD1. The junction had 6 bases not matched to a gene; V was cut back by 0 bases and J by 0 bases. Germline V CDR1 and CDR2: LGHDT, YNNKEL (reference sequence). The CDR3 consists of 18 residues.

This clone was recorded only once. The chain has TRBV4-2 and TRBJ2-5; 9 nucleotides line up with TRBD2. V dropped 0 bases and J dropped 5; count of bases not matched to a gene: 13. Germline-derived CDR1 and CDR2 are LGHNA and YNFKEQ. This CDR3 is built from 18 residues. CDR3 sequence reads: CASSQDLMAGGPWETQYF. The CDR3, as DNA: TGTGCCAGCAGCCAAGATCTCATGGCGGGAGGGCCCTGGGAGACCCAGTACTTC.

The J gene is TRBJ1-5, the V gene TRBV19; D possibly corresponds to TRBD1 (5 bases). Deletions cut 3 bases from V and 2 bases from J, with 14 bases between. Germline CDR1 is LNHDA and CDR2 is SQIVND (reference sequence). The CDR3 is 16 residues long. CDR3 bases: TGTGCCAGTAGTATTTTGGGGTCGGGGGGCAATCAGCCCCAGCATTTT. It translates to CASSILGSGGNQPQHF.

This chain joins TRBV12-3 or TRBV12-4 and TRBJ1-1; 10 positions agree with TRBD1. This CDR3 has 13 residues. With 5 bases clipped from V and 5 bases from J, the junction kept 2 bases outside the gene matches. The CDR3 DNA reads TGTGCCAGCAGTGGGACAGGGGAGACTGAAGCTTTCTTT. This gives the protein CASSGTGETEAFF.

V gene TRBV30 combines with J gene TRBJ1-2; a weak D match, TRBD1 (5 bases). V lost 0 bases and J 7 bases, leaving 15 bases between the germline ends. Germline-derived CDR1 and CDR2 are GTSNPN and SVGIG (reference sequence). The CDR3 totals 14 residues. CDR3 sequence reads: CAWSVLYPGGGYTF. The CDR3 nucleotides are TGTGCCTGGAGTGTACTTTACCCGGGGGGTGGCTACACCTTC.

This clone was seen only once. This chain joins TRBV27 and TRBJ1-2; TRBD1 agrees at 7 bases. This CDR3 region has 14 residues. Losses at the gene ends were 4 bases for V and 7 bases for J; bases not matched to a gene: 9. Germline-derived CDR1 and CDR2 are MNHEY and SMNVEV (reference sequence). The CDR3 is CASSSAGQFGGYTF. In nucleotides, the CDR3 is TGTGCCAGCAGTTCCGCGGGACAGTTCGGTGGCTACACCTTC.

The chain has TRBV5-1 and TRBJ2-7; 8 bases agree with TRBD2. The CDR3 spans 14 residues. Germline CDR1 SGHRS, CDR2 YFSETQ. With V trimmed by 4 bases and J by 0 bases, 3 bases remained unmatched. The DNA of the CDR3 is TGCGCCAGCAGCCAGACTAGCGACTCCTACGAGCAGTACTTC. It translates to CASSQTSDSYEQYF.

This clone was recorded only once. This rearrangement joins TRBV11-3 to TRBJ2-3; no reliable D call. This CDR3 is built from 13 residues. Germline V lookup: CDR1 SGHNT, CDR2 YENEEA. V was trimmed by 7 bases and J by 1 base, leaving 9 bases between them. CDR3 sequence: CASTFRGTDTQYF. CDR3 bases: TGTGCCAGCACTTTTCGGGGCACAGATACGCAGTATTTT.

The CDR3 here is CASSDWKTGEEEKLFF. The CDR3 bases are TGTGCCAGCAGTGATTGGAAGACGGGGGAGGAAGAAAAACTGTTTTTT. The chain joins TRBV25-1 to TRBJ1-4; a weak D match, TRBD1 (5 bases). This CDR3 comprises 16 residues. V was shortened by 3 bases and J by 8 bases, with 19 bases between the two germline ends. Per the germline V gene, CDR1 is MGHDK and CDR2 is SYGVNS.

The rearrangement joins TRBV27 to TRBJ2-1; 13 positions match TRBD2. Germline V gene data show CDR1 as MNHEY and CDR2 as SMNVEV (reference sequence). The CDR3 consists of 15 residues. Trimming cost V 5 bases and J 8 bases; bases outside gene matches: 6. The CDR3 region is CASSAGTSGKDEQFF. DNA of the CDR3: TGTGCCAGCAGTGCCGGGACTAGCGGGAAGGATGAGCAGTTCTTC.

The chain has TRBV14 and TRBJ2-1; 10 bases are a match to TRBD2. This CDR3 comprises 17 residues. CDR1 and CDR2 from the germline V gene are SGHDN and FVKESK. V shed 3 bases and J 5 bases; nucleotides not matched to a gene: 10. The CDR3 here is CASSQVGLASNDNEQFF. CDR3 DNA: TGTGCCAGCAGCCAGGTGGGACTAGCGTCCAACGACAATGAGCAGTTCTTC.

On this clone: Mismatch with germline at one junction end may stem from a read error. This chain uses TRBV18 with TRBJ2-2; 8 nucleotides align to TRBD2. This CDR3 spans 16 amino acids. Per the germline V gene, CDR1 is KGHSH and CDR2 is LQKENI. The CDR3 nucleotides read TGTGCCAGCTCACCAGGAGCGGGAGCTAACAGCGGGGAGCTGTTTTTT. Encoded protein: CASSPGAGANSGELFF.

The J gene is TRBJ1-2, the V gene TRBV20-1, with D possibly being TRBD1 (5 bases). Trimming took 5 bases from V and 4 from J, leaving 8 bases between them. CDR1 and CDR2 (germline): DFQATT, SNEGSKA (reference sequence). The CDR3 covers 11 residues. CDR3 sequence reads: CSAPTAYGYTF. The CDR3 coding sequence is TGCAGTGCTCCGACAGCCTATGGCTACACCTTC.

This chain links TRBV5-4 with TRBJ2-4; no clear D gene. Germline lookup yields CDR1 SGHNT and CDR2 YYREEE (reference sequence). V lost 0 bases, J lost 2 bases, and 6 bases lay in between. This CDR3 region has 14 residues. DNA for the CDR3: TGTGCCAGCAGCTTGGCCAGTACCAAAAACATTCAGTACTTC. Encoded protein: CASSLASTKNIQYF.